Listed here is a single TCR beta chain. Using immunoSEQ multiplex PCR, the repertoire was profiled, and TCRdb retains in-frame clones only, with some absent. The repertoire includes 200,000 to 300,000 clones, under 90% of them detected once, and less than 10% sits in the top ten. The sample is drawn from a study of blood T cell repertoires in COVID-19. V was clipped by 1 base and J by 3 bases; unmatched bases: 2. CDR1 is LNHDA and CDR2 is SQIVND in the germline V gene (reference sequence). CDR3 size: 15 residues. The sequenced material came from peripheral blood. This clonotype originated in a human donor in a cohort sampled during active COVID-19. The V call is TRBV19, the J call TRBJ2-3; 9 bases are shared with TRBD2. CDR3 bases: TGTGCCAGTAGTATAGTTGCGGGAGGGACAGATACGCAGTATTTT. Translating it yields CASSIVAGGTDTQYF.